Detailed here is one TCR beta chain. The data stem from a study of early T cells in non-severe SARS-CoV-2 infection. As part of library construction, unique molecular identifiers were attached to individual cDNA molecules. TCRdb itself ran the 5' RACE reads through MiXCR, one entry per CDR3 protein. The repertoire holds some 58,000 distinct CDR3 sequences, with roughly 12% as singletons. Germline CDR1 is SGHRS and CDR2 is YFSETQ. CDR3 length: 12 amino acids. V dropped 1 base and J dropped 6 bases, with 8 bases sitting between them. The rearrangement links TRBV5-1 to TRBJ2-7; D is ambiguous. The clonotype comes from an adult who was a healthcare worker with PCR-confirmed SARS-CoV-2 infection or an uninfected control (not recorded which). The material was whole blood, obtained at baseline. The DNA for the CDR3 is TGCGCCAGCAGCTTGTCGATATCCGAGCAGTACTTC. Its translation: CASSLSISEQYF.